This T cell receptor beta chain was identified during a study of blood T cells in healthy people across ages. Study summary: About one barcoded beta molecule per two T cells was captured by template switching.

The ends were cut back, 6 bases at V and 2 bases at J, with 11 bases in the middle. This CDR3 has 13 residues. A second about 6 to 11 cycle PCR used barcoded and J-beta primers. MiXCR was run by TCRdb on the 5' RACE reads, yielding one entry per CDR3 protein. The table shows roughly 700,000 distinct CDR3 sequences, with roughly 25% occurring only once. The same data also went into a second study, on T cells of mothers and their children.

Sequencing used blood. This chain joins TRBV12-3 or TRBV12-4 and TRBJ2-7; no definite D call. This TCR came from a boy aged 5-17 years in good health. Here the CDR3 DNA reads TGTGCCAGCAGAAAAGACGGGCCCTACGAGCAGTACTTC. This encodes CASRKDGPYEQYF.